Sequencing of this TCR beta chain was carried out in a study of T cell changes during pregnancy in multiple sclerosis. V lost 6 bases to trimming and J lost 3 bases; unmatched junction nucleotides: 10. This CDR3 contains 15 residues. Germline V gives CDR1 SQVTM, CDR2 ANQGSEA. Data came from immunoSEQ multiplex PCR; TCRdb stores just in-frame clones and leaves some out. The sample has about 110,000 clones, about 89% seen once. The TCR comes from a female donor with multiple sclerosis, enrolled in a pregnancy study. This material consisted of peripheral blood, taken before pregnancy. The chain carries TRBV29-1 and TRBJ2-7, with TRBD2 matching over 11 bases. As DNA, the CDR3 is TGCAGCGTAGAAATACCGGGACTAGCGGTCTACGAGCAGTACTTC. Translated: CSVEIPGLAVYEQYF.